The clone carrying this T cell receptor (beta chain) was recorded once. Its antigen is unidentified. The sample comes from a study of radiotherapy plus CTLA-4 blockade in lung cancer. Background on the study: Roughly 17% of patients responded objectively, and roughly 30% achieved disease control. Points from the study as a whole: Following radiotherapy plus ipilimumab, tumor-derived TCR clones expanded in the blood. Among reported predictors of response, early blood T cell clone dynamics with interferon-beta performed best.

Measured with immunoSEQ multiplex PCR; TCRdb has only the in-frame clones, and not every one. The sample consists of 85,000 to 95,000 clones, approximately 80% of them appearing once. The germline CDR1 and CDR2 sequences are LGHNT and FRNRAP. The CDR3 has 17 amino acids. With 7 bases removed from V and 5 bases from J, the gap between germline ends came to 24 bases. Those with chemo-refractory metastatic non-small-cell lung cancer were treated with focal radiation combined with CTLA-4 blockade using ipilimumab. The TCR was taken from a human donor with non-small cell lung cancer that progressed on radiotherapy plus ipilimumab. The chain carries TRBV12-5 and TRBJ1-5; no clear D. This sample comprised peripheral blood, obtained from a patient treated with radiotherapy plus ipilimumab. Written as DNA, the CDR3 is TGTGCTAGTGCTCGTTCAGATCAGGCGCGTGGGGATCAGCCCCAGCATTTT. Its protein is CASARSDQARGDQPQHF.